A selection of T cell receptor beta chains follows, all from one sample in a study of CD8 T cells in ankylosing spondylitis. TCRdb used MiXCR to reprocess the 5' RACE reads, holding one entry per CDR3 protein. The sample has almost 250,000 distinct CDR3 sequences, about 30% seen once. Sequences were obtained from blood, either unsorted or a sorted T cell fraction (not recorded which). All receptors come from a male donor with ankylosing spondylitis or in good health (not recorded which). CDR3s include the opening cysteine and the closing phenylalanine or tryptophan. The D gene is left open where the match is weak. Size values are once, few and many counts, or a class for expanded clones, and some rows have none.

D	V	size	J	DNA	CDR3
TRBD2	TRBV11-3	-	TRBJ2-3	TGTGCCAGCAGCCCCGGAGCGGGGGGCCGCACAGATACGCAGTATTTT	CASSPGAGGRTDTQYF
-	TRBV6-5	few	TRBJ1-2	TGTGCCAGCTGGGCTAACTATGGCTACACCTTC	CASWANYGYTF
-	TRBV29-1	-	TRBJ2-1	TGCAGCGTTGGACAGGCGACGTACAATGAGCAGTTCTTC	CSVGQATYNEQFF
-	TRBV6-1	-	TRBJ1-2	TGTGCCAGCACCTCCCTGGGGCAGGCGGGCTATGGCTACACCTTC	CASTSLGQAGYGYTF
TRBD2	TRBV5-1	-	TRBJ2-5	TGCGCCAGCAGCTTGGTGGCAGGGAGGGTGGAGACCCAGTACTTC	CASSLVAGRVETQYF
-	TRBV12-3/TRBV12-4	few	TRBJ2-3	TGTGCCAGCAGTTTTTTTCGGGGGACCAGCACAGATACGCAGTATTTT	CASSFFRGTSTDTQYF
-	TRBV20-1	-	TRBJ1-3	TGCAGTGCACGGCGGCGGAGGAGGGAGCGGTTAATCGGAAACACCATATATTTT	CSARRRRRERLIGNTIYF
-	TRBV25-1	few	TRBJ1-2	TGTGCCAGCAGTGAACCTACGGGCTACACCTTC	CASSEPTGYTF
-	TRBV20-1	-	TRBJ1-5	TGCAGTGCTTCGACTGGACAGAAGAATCAGCCCCAGCATTTT	CSASTGQKNQPQHF
-	TRBV5-1	-	TRBJ1-1	TGCGCCAGCACTTCAGCGGGGAGGACGAACACTGAAGCTTTCTTT	CASTSAGRTNTEAFF
TRBD1	TRBV14	-	TRBJ2-7	TGTGCCAGCAGCTACCAAGAGTTGCGGGACAGGGGTTTTGGGGAGCAGTACTTC	CASSYQELRDRGFGEQYF
TRBD2	TRBV12-3/TRBV12-4	-	TRBJ2-1	TGTGCCAGCAGTCTGGGGGGGGTTCACTACAATGAGCAGTTCTTC	CASSLGGVHYNEQFF
-	TRBV20-1	-	TRBJ2-5	TGCAGTGCTAGAGATCGGCTGGGTGAGACCCAGTACTTC	CSARDRLGETQYF
-	TRBV12-3/TRBV12-4	few	TRBJ2-7	TGTGCCAGCAGTTTGTCGATCGAGCAGTACTTC	CASSLSIEQYF